This T cell receptor beta chain was profiled in a study of CD8 T cells in Susac syndrome. cDNA came from around 0.54 to 1 ug RNA primed by random hexamers. From the immunoSEQ multiplex PCR reads, TCRdb called clonotypes with MiXCR, one entry per CDR3 protein. The sample carries 90,000 to 150,000 distinct CDR3 sequences, 94% recorded once. Deletions cut 3 bases from V and 2 bases from J, with 10 bases between. The CDR3 covers 14 residues. Germline V gives CDR1 KGHSH, CDR2 LQKENI. V usage is TRBV18 and J usage is TRBJ2-5; D unclear. This clonotype originated in a human donor in good health. The sequenced sample was CD4+ T cells from PBMCs. CDR3 loop: CASSPYALQETQYF. The CDR3 bases are TGTGCCAGCTCACCTTACGCGCTACAAGAGACCCAGTACTTC.